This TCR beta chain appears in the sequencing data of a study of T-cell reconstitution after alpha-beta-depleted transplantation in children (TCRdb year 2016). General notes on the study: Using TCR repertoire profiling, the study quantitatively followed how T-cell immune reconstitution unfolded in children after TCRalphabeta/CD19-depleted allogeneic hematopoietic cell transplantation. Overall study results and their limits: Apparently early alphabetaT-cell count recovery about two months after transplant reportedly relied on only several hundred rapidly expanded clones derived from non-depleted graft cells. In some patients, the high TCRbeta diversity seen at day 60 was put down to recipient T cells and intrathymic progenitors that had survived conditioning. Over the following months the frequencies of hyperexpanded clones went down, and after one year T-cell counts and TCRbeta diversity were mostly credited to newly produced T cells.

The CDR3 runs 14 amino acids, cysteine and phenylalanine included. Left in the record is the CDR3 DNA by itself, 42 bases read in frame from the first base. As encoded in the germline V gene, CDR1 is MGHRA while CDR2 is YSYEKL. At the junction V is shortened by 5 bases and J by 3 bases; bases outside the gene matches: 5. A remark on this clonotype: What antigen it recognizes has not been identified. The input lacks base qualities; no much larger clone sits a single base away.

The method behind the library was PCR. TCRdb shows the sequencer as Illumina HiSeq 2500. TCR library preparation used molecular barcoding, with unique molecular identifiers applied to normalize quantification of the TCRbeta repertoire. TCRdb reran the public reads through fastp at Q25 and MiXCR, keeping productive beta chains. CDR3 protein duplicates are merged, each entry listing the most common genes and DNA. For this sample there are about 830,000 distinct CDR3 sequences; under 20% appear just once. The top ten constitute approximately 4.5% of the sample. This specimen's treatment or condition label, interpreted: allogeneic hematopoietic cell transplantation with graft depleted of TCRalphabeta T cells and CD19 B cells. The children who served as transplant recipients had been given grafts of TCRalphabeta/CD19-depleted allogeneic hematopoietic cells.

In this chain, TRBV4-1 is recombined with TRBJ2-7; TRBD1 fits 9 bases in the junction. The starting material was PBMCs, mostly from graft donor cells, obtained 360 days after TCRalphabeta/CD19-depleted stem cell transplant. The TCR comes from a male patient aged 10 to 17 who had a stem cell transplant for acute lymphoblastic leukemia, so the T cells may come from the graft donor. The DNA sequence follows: TGCGCCAGCAGCGAAGGGACAGGGTACTACGAGCAGTACTTC. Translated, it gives CASSEGTGYYEQYF.